One and the same sample provided the 8 T cell receptor beta chains below, sequenced in a study of blood T cell repertoires in COVID-19. Assay used: immunoSEQ multiplex PCR; TCRdb lists only in-frame clones, some missing. The profile shows under 300,000 clones, under 90% of them singletons. Sequencing was done on a sample of PBMCs or T cells enriched from blood (not recorded which). The source of these receptors is a woman aged 40 to 55 who had recovered from COVID-19.

V is TRBV4-3 and J is TRBJ1-2; perhaps TRBD1 as D (6 bases). This CDR3 is built from 15 residues. V was shortened by 1 base and J by 4 bases, with 13 bases between the two germline ends. CDR1 and CDR2 from the germline V gene are LGHNA and YSLEER. This CDR3 reads CASSQVAGQPYGYTF. CDR3 nucleotides: TGCGCCAGCAGCCAAGTAGCCGGACAGCCCTATGGCTACACCTTC.

J is TRBJ1-5 and V is TRBV30, with a weak D call TRBD1 (5 bases). CDR1 and CDR2 (germline): GTSNPN, SVGIG (reference sequence). The CDR3 spans 16 residues. Trimming left V 2 bases short and J 7 bases short, with 21 bases between. The CDR3 sequence is CAWSTLGGGFDQPQHF. The CDR3 DNA is TGTGCCTGGAGTACCTTGGGGGGAGGGTTTGACCAGCCCCAGCATTTT.

The chain combines TRBV7-2 with TRBJ1-2, with D unclear. V was trimmed by 4 bases and J by 7 bases, leaving 13 bases between them. The CDR3 totals 13 residues. CDR1 and CDR2 from the germline V gene are SGHTA and FQGNSA. CDR3 in amino acids: CASSSPIGVGYTF. The CDR3 nucleotides are TGTGCCAGCAGCTCCCCGATCGGGGTTGGCTACACCTTC.

The rearrangement uses TRBV29-1 and TRBJ2-2; no definite D call. There are 13 residues in the CDR3. Germline assignment: CDR1 SQVTM and CDR2 ANQGSEA. V was clipped by 7 bases and J by 2 bases, with 11 bases between them. This chain's CDR3 is CSAPGLNTGELFF. The CDR3, as DNA: TGCAGCGCCCCCGGTTTAAACACCGGGGAGCTGTTTTTT.

CDR3 DNA sequence: TGTGCCAGCAGGGGACAGGGCCTCTCTGGAAACACCATATATTTT. This translates into CASRGQGLSGNTIYF. This rearrangement joins TRBV2 to TRBJ1-3; 9 bases fit TRBD1. CDR1 is SNHLY, CDR2 FYNNEI, per germline. The CDR3 consists of 15 residues. J lost 0 bases, V lost 6 bases, and 3 bases had no gene match.

The genes are TRBV29-1 and TRBJ1-3; D is unclear. V gave up 7 bases and J gave up 2 bases, with 12 bases separating them. The CDR3 consists of 13 residues. Germline CDR1 is SQVTM and CDR2 is ANQGSEA. The DNA for the CDR3 is TGCAGCGCCCGCCTAAAAGCTGGAAACACCATATATTTT. Its protein product is CSARLKAGNTIYF.

The V call is TRBV18, the J call TRBJ1-5; D may be TRBD1 (6 bases). V gave up 6 bases and J gave up 0 bases, with 15 bases separating them. The germline V gene encodes CDR1 KGHSH and CDR2 LQKENI. The CDR3 consists of 16 residues. The CDR3 spells CASSFAGAGSNQPQHF. The CDR3 DNA reads TGTGCCAGCTCGTTCGCAGGGGCTGGTAGCAATCAGCCCCAGCATTTT.

V usage is TRBV6-2 or TRBV6-3 and J usage is TRBJ1-1, with 11 bases matching TRBD1. Unmatched junction bases numbered 7, after V lost 6 bases and J lost 4 bases. CDR3 length: 15 amino acids. CDR1 and CDR2 (germline): MNHEY, SVGEGT. CDR3 residues: CASSLDRGRGTEAFF. CDR3 DNA: TGTGCCAGCAGCCTGGACAGGGGGCGAGGCACTGAAGCTTTCTTT.